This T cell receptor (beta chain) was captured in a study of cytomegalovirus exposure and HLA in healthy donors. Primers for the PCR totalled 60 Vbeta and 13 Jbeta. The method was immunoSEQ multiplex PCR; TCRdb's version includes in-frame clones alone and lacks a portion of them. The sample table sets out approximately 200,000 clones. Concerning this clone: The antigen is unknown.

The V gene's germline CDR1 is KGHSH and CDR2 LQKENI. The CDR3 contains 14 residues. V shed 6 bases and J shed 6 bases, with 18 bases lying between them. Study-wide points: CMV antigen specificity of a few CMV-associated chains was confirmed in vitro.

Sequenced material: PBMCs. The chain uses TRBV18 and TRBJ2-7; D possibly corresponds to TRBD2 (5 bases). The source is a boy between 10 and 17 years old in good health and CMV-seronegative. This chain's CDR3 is CASSPKTGEGEQYF. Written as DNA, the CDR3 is TGTGCCAGCTCCCCTAAGACGGGTGAGGGCGAGCAGTACTTC.